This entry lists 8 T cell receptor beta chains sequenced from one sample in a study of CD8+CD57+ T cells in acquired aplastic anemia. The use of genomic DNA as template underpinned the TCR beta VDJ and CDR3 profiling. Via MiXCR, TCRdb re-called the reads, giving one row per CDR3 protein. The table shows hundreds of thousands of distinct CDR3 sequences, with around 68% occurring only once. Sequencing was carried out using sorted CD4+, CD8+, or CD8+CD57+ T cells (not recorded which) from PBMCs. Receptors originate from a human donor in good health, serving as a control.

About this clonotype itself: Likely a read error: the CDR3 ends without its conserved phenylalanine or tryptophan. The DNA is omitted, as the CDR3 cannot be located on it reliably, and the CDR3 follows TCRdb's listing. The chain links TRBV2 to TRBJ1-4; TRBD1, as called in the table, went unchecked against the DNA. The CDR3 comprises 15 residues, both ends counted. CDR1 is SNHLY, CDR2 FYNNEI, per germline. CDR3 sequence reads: CATTTARWDQPQHFC.

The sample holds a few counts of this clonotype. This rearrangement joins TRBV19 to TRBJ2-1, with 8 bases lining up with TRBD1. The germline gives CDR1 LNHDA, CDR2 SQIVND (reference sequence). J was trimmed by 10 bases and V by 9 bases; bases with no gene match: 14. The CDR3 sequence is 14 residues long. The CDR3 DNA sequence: TGTGCCAGCACCGGACAGGGACCAGGCAGAGAGCAGTTCTTC. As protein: CASTGQGPGREQFF. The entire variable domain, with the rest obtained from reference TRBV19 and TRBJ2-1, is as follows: DGGITQSPKYLFRKEGQNVTLSCEQNLNHDAMYWYRQDPGQGLRLIYYSQIVNDFQKGDIAEGYSVSREKKESFPLTVTSAQKNPTAFYLCASTGQGPGREQFFGPGTRLTVL.

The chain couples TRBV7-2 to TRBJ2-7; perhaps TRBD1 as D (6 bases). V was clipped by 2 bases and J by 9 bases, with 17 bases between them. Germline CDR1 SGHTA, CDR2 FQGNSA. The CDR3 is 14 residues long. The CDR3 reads CASSLSGHQYTQYF. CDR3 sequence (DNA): TGTGCCAGCAGCTTATCGGGACACCAATACACGCAGTACTTC.

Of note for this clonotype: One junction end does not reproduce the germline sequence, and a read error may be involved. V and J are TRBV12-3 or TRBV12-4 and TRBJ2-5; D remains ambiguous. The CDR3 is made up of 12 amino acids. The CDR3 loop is CASGFDQETQYF. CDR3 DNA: TGTGCCAGCGGTTTCGATCAAGAGACCCAGTACTTC.

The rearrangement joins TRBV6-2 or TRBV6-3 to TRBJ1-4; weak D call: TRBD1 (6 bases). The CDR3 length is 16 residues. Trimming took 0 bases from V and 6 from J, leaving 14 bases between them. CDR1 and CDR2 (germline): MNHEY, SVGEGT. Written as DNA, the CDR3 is TGTGCCAGCAGTTACTCGACCGGAGGGGGTGATGAAAAACTGTTTTTT. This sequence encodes CASSYSTGGGDEKLFF.

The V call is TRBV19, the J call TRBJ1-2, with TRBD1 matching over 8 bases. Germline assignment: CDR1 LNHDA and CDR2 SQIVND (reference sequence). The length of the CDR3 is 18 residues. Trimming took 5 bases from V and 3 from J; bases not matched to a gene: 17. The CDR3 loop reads CASSPTGQDWWEDYGYTF. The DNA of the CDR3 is TGTGCCAGTAGTCCAACGGGACAGGATTGGTGGGAGGACTATGGCTACACCTTC.

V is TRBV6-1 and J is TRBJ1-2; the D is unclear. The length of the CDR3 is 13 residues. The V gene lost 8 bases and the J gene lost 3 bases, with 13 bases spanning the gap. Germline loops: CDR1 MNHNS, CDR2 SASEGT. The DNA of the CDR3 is TGTGCCAGCCGGAGGCATTTGGACTATGGCTACACCTTC. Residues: CASRRHLDYGYTF.

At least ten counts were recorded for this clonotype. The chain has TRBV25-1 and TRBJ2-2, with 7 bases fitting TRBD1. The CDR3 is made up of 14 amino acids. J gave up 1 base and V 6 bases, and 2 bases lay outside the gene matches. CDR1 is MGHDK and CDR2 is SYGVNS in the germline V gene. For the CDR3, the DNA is TGTGCCAGCAGCGACAGGGTGAACACCGGGGAGCTGTTTTTT. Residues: CASSDRVNTGELFF.